This TCR beta chain was recovered during a study of metastatic and nonmetastatic thyroid tumors. This clone was seen ten or more times. Its antigen remains unidentified. None of the patients had undergone any treatment ahead of thyroid surgery. V dropped 6 bases and J dropped 7; count of bases not matched to a gene: 4. In germline, CDR1 is MNHNS, CDR2 SASEGT. CDR3 length: 14 amino acids. As handled by the study authors: Using the CDR3 differences seen across clinicopathological groups, the authors built a distant-metastasis classifier for papillary thyroid cancer, which was meant to discriminate distant-metastatic patients. TCRdb reprocessed the PCR reads via MiXCR. TCRdb, not the original authors, processed these V and J calls. The sample has 25,000 to 30,000 clones, approximately 17% seen once. Findings and caveats of the study: Reportedly, malignant thyroid tumors had significantly higher TCR beta diversity than benign nodules, in blood and tumor.

The origin of this receptor is a female donor with papillary thyroid cancer or a benign thyroid nodule (not recorded which). Some clones in this sample may be carry-over from other donors' samples. Sequencing input: blood. This sequence joins TRBV6-1 and TRBJ2-1; 12 bases are shared with TRBD2. This CDR3 is CASRFTSGRNEQFF. CDR3 coding DNA: TGTGCCAGCAGGTTTACTAGCGGGAGGAATGAGCAGTTCTTC.